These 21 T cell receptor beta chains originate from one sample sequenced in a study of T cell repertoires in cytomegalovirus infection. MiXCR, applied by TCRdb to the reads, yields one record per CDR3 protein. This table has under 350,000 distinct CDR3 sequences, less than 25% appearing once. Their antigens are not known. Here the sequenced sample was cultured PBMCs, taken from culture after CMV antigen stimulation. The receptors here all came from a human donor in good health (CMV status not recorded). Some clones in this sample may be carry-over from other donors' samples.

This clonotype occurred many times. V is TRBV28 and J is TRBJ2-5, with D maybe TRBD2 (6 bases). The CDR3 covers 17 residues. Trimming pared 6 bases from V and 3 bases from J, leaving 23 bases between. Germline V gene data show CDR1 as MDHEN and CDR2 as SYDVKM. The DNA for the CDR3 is TGTGCCAGCAGCGTGGGGACGGGGGAAACCTACGAAGAGACCCAGTACTTC. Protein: CASSVGTGETYEETQYF.

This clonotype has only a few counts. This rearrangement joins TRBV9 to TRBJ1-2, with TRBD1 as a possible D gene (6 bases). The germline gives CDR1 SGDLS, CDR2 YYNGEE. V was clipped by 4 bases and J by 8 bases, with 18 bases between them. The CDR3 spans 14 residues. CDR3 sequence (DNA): TGTGCCAGCAGCCCAGCAGCGGGGGCGAAAGGCTACACCTTC. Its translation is CASSPAAGAKGYTF.

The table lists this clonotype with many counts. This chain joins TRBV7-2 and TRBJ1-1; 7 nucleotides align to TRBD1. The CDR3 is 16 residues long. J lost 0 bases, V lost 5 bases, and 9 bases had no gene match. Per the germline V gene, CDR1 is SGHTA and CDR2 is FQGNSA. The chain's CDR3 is CASSATGTAMNTEAFF. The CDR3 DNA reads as TGTGCCAGCAGCGCGACCGGGACAGCTATGAACACTGAAGCTTTCTTT.

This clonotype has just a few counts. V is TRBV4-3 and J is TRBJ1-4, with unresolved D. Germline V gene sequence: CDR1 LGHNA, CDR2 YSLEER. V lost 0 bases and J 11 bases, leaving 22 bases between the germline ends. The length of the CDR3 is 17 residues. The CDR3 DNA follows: TGCGCCAGCAGCCAAGATCCCCCCGGCAGGCAGGTTAGGAAACTGTTTTTT. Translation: CASSQDPPGRQVRKLFF.

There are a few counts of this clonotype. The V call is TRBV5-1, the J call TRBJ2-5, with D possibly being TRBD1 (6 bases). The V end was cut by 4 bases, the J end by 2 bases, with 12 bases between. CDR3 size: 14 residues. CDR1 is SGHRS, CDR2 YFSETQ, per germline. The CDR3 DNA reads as TGCGCCAGCAGCGGGAAACAGGGACAAGAGACCCAGTACTTC. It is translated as CASSGKQGQETQYF.

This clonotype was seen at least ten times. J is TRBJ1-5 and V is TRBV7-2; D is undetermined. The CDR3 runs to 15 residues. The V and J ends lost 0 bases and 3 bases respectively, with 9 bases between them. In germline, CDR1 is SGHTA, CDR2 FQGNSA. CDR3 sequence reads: CASSLAPQLNQPQHF. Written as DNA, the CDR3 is TGTGCCAGCAGCTTAGCTCCACAGCTCAATCAGCCCCAGCATTTT.

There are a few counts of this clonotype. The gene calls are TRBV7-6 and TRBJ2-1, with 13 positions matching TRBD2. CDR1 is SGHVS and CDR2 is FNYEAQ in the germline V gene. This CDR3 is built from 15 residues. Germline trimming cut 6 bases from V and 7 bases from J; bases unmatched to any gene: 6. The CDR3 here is CASRRTTSGRNEQFF. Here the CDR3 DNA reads TGTGCCAGCAGACGGACGACTAGCGGGAGGAATGAGCAGTTCTTC.

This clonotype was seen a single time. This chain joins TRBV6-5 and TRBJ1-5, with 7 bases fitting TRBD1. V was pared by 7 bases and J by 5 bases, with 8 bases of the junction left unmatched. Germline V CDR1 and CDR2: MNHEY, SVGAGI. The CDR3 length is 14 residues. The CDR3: CASKRTGRDQPQHF. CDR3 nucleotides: TGTGCCAGCAAAAGGACAGGACGCGATCAGCCCCAGCATTTT.

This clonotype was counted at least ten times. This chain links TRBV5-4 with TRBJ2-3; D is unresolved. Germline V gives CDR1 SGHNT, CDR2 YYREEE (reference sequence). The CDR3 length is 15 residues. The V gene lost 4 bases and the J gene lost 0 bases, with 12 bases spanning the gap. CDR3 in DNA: TGTGCCAGCAGCCTGTCGAGCTCTAGCACAGATACGCAGTATTTT. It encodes CASSLSSSSTDTQYF.

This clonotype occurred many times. The CDR3 coding sequence is TGTGCCAGCAGTCCCACAGGGGAAGCCAAAAACATTCAGTACTTC. Protein: CASSPTGEAKNIQYF. The chain has TRBV7-2 and TRBJ2-4; 7 bases align to TRBD1. Germline CDR1 is SGHTA and CDR2 is FQGNSA. The junction had 5 bases not matched to a gene; V was cut back by 6 bases and J by 0 bases. The CDR3 runs 15 residues.

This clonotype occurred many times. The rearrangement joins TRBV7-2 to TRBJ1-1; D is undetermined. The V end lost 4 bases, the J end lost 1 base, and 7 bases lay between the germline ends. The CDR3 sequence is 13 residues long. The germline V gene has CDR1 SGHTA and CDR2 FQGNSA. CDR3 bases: TGTGCCAGCAGCTCTCACAGGAACACTGAAGCTTTCTTT. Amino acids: CASSSHRNTEAFF.

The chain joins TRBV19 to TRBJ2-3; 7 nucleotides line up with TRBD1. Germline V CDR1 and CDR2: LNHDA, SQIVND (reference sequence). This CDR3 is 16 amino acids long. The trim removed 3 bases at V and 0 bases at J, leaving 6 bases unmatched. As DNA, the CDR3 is TGTGCCAGTAGTATCGCCAGGGGGAAGAGCACAGATACGCAGTATTTT. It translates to CASSIARGKSTDTQYF.

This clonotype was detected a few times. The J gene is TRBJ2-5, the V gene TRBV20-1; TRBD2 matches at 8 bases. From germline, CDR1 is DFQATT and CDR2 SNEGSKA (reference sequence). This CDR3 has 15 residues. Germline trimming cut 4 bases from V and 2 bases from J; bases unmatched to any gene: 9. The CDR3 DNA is TGCAGTGCTATCGACGCGGGAGGCTCACAAGAGACCCAGTACTTC. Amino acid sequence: CSAIDAGGSQETQYF.

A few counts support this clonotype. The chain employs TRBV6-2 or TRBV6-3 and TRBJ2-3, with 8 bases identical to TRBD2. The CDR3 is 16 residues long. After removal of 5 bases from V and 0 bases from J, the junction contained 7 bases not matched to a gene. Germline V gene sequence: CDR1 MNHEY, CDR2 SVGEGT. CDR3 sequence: CASSASSGWSTDTQYF. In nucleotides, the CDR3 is TGTGCCAGCAGTGCATCTAGCGGGTGGAGCACAGATACGCAGTATTTT.

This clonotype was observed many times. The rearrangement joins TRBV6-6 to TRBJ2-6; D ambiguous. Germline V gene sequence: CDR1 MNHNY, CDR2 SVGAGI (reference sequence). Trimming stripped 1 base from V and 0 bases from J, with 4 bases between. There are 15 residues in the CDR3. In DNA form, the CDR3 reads TGTGCCAGCAGTTACTTGCCCTCTGGGGCCAACGTCCTGACTTTC. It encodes CASSYLPSGANVLTF.

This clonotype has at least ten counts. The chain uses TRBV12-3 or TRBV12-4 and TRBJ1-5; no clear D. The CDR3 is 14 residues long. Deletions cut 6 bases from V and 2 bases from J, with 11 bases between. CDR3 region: CASRVTGGNQPQHF. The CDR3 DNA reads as TGTGCCAGCAGAGTTACCGGTGGCAATCAGCCCCAGCATTTT.

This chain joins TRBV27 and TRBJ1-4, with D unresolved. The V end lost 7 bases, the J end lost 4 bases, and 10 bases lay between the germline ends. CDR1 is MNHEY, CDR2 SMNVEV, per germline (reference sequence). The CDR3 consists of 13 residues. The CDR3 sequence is CASKFGHNEKLFF. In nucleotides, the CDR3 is TGTGCCAGCAAGTTCGGGCATAATGAAAAACTGTTTTTT.

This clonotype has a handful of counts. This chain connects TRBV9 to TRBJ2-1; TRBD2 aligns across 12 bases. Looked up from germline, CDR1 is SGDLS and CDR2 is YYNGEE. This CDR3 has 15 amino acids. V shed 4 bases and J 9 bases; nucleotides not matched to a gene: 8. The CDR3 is CASSPRTSGIAEQFF. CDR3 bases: TGTGCCAGCAGCCCAAGGACTAGCGGGATCGCTGAGCAGTTCTTC.

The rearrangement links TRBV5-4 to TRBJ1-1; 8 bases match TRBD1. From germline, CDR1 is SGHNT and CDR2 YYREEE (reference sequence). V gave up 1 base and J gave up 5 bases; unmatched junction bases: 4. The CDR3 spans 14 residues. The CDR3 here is CASSLQGAWTEAFF. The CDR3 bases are TGTGCCAGCAGCTTGCAGGGGGCCTGGACTGAAGCTTTCTTT. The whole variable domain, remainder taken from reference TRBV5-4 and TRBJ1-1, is ETGVTQSPTHLIKTRGQQVTLRCSSQSGHNTVSWYQQALGQGPQFIFQYYREEENGRGNFPPRFSGLQFPNYSSELNVNALELDDSALYLCASSLQGAWTEAFFGQGTRLTVV.

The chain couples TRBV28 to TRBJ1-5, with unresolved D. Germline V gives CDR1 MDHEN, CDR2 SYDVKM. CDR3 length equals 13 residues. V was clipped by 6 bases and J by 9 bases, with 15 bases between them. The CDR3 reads CASSLGSAGPQHF. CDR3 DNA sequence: TGTGCCAGCAGCCTAGGCAGTGCCGGGCCCCAGCATTTT. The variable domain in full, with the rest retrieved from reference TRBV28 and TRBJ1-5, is DVKVTQSSRYLVKRTGEKVFLECVQDMDHENMFWYRQDPGLGLRLIYFSYDVKMKEKGDIPEGYSVSREKKERFSLILESASTNQTSMYLCASSLGSAGPQHFGDGTRLSIL.

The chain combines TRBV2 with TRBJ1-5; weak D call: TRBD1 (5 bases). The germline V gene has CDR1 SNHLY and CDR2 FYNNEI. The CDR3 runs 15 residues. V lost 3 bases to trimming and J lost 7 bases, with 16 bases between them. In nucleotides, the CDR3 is TGTGCCAGCAGTGACGGCCCGGGGGGGTCGCAGCCCCAGCATTTT. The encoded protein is CASSDGPGGSQPQHF.